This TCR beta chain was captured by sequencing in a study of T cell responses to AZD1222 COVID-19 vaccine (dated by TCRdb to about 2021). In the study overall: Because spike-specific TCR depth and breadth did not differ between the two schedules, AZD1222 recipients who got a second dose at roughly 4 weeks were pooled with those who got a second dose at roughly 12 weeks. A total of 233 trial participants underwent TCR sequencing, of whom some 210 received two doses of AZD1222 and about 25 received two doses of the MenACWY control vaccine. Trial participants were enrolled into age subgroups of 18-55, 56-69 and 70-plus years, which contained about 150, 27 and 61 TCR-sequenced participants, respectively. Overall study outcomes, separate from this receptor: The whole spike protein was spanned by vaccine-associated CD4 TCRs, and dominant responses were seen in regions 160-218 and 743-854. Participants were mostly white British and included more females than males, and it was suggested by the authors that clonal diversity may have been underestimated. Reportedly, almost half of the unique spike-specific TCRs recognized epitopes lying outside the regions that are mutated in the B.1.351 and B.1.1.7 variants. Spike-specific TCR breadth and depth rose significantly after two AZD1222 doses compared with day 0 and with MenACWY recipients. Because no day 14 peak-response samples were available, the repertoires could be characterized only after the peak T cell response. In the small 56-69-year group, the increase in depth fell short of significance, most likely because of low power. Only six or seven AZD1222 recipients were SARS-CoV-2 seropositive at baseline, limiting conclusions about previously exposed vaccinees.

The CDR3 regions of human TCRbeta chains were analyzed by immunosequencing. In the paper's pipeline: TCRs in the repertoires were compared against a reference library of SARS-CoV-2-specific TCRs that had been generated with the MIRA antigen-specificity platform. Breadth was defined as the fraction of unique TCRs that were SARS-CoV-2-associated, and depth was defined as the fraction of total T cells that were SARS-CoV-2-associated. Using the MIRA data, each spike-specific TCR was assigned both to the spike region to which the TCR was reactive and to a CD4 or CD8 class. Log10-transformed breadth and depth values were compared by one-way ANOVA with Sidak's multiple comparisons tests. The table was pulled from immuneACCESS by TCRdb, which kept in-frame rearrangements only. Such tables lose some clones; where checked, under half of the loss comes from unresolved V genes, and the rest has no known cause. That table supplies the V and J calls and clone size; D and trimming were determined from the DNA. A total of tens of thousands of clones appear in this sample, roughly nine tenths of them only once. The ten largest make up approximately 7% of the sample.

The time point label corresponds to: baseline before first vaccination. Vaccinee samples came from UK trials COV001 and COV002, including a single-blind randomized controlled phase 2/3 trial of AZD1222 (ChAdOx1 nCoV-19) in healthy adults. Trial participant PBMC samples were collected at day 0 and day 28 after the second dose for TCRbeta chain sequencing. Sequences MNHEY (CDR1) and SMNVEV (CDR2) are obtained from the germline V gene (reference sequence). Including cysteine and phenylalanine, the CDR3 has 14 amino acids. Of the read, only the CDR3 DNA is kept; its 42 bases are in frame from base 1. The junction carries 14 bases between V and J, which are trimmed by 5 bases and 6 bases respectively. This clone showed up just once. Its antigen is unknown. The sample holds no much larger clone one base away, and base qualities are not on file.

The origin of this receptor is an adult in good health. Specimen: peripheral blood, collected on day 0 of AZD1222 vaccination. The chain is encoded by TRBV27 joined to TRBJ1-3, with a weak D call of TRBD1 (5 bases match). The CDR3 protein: CASSPSGLLNTIYF. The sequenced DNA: TGTGCCAGCAGTCCATCAGGGTTATTAAACACCATATATTTT.